The clone carrying this TCR beta chain was counted once. This sample was included in a study of blood T cell repertoires in COVID-19. Study-level background: Sites in the United States, Italy and Spain provided acute and convalescent COVID-19 samples.

Participant ages covered about 18 to 89 years across 20 to 25 US areas. All recovered Cohort 3 donors got two negative PCRs, got clearance, or saw symptom resolution. The data were produced by immunoSEQ multiplex PCR, yet TCRdb's version contains in-frame clones alone and is incomplete. The table includes some 400,000 clones, around 89% detected once. This clonotype was obtained from a young man who had recovered from COVID-19. The specimen was PBMCs or T cells enriched from blood (not recorded which).

CDR3 region: CASGSRTGSSYEQYF. The CDR3 DNA is TGTGCTAGTGGCTCTCGGACGGGAAGCTCCTACGAGCAGTACTTC. The J gene is TRBJ2-7, the V gene TRBV12-5, with a weak D call TRBD2 (5 bases). The V end lost 6 bases, the J end lost 0 bases, and 15 bases lay between the germline ends. CDR3 length: 15 amino acids. Germline CDR1 is LGHNT and CDR2 is FRNRAP. Looking up the rest from reference TRBV12-5 and TRBJ2-7 gives the full variable domain: DARVTQTPRHKVTEMGQEVTMRCQPILGHNTVFWYRQTMMQGLELLAYFRNRAPLDDSGMPKDRFSAEMPDATLATLKIQPSEPRDSAVYFCASGSRTGSSYEQYFGPGTRLTVT.